The present entry profiles one T cell receptor (beta chain) with its context. Its antigen is currently unknown. The sample comes from a study of cytomegalovirus exposure and HLA in healthy donors. Broader study findings: There was a cluster of highly shared sequence variants that was likely a sequencing artifact.

The PCR was carried out with 60 Vbeta primers and 13 Jbeta primers. Assay used: immunoSEQ multiplex PCR; TCRdb lists only in-frame clones, some missing. The data contain 150,000 to 200,000 clones, around 80% of them singletons. This CDR3 contains 14 residues. Germline CDR1 MGHRA, CDR2 YSYEKL. Between the trimmed V and J ends, which lost 4 bases and 2 bases, there was a span of 6 bases. V gene TRBV4-1 combines with J gene TRBJ2-6, with a tentative D call TRBD1 (6 bases). The sample taken for sequencing was PBMCs. This receptor was identified in a woman in her fifties or sixties in good health and CMV-seropositive. As DNA, the CDR3 is TGCGCCAGCAGCCCAGGGGCTGGGGCCAACGTCCTGACTTTC. Protein: CASSPGAGANVLTF.